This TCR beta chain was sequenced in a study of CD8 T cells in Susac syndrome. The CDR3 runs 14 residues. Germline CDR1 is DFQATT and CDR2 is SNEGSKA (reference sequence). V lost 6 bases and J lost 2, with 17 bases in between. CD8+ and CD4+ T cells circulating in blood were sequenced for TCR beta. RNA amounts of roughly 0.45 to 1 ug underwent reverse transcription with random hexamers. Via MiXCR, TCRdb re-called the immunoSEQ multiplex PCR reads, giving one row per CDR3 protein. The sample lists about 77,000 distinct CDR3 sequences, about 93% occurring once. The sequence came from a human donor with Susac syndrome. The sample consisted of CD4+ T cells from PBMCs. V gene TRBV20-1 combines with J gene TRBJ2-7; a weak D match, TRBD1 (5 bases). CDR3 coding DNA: TGCAGTGCATACCCTCCAGGGTCGCCCTACGAGCAGTACTTC. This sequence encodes CSAYPPGSPYEQYF.